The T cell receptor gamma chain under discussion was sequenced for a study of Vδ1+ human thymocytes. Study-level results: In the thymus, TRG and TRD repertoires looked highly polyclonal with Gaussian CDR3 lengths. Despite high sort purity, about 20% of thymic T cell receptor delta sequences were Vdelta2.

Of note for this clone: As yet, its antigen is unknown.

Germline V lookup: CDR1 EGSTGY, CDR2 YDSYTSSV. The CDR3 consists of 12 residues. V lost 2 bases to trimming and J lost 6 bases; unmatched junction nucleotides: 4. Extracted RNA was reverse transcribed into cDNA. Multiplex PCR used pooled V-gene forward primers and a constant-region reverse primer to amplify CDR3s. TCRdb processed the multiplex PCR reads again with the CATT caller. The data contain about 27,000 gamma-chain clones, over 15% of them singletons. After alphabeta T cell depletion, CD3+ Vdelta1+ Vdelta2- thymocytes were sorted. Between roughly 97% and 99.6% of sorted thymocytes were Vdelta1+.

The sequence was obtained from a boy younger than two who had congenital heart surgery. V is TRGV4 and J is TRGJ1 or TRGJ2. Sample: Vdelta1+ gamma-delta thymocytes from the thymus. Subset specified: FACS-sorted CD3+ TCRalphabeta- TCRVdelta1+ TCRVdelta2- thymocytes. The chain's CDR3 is CATWDEPYKKLF. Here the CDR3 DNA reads TGTGCCACCTGGGATGAACCTTATAAGAAACTCTTT.